Below are 14 T cell receptor beta chains sequenced from a single sample in a study of identical twins (dated by TCRdb to 2016 to 2017). Library prep was done by 5' RACE. TCRdb records Illumina HiSeq 2000 as the sequencer. TCRdb itself trimmed the public reads at Q25 with fastp, ran MiXCR and retained productive beta chains. For every CDR3 protein sequence, its rows merge into one entry that carries the most common genes and DNA. Present in this sample are 450,000 to 650,000 distinct CDR3 sequences, around 15% of which were seen just once. The top ten clones comprise 0.44% of the sample. These data were also reused for a study on yellow fever vaccine responses in identical twins.

The sample taken for sequencing was CD4+ T cells sorted from blood. Receptors were obtained from a woman between 18 and 30 years old in good health.

The rearrangement joins TRBV19 to TRBJ2-2; TRBD1 matches 9 bases. This CDR3 is 15 amino acids long. V shed 4 bases and J 2 bases; nucleotides not matched to a gene: 2. CDR1 and CDR2 (germline): LNHDA, SQIVND (reference sequence). In nucleotides, the CDR3 is TGTGCCAGTAGTACGGGACAGGGAAACACCGGGGAGCTGTTTTTT. As protein: CASSTGQGNTGELFF.

This chain connects TRBV20-1 to TRBJ1-2; D possibly corresponds to TRBD1 (6 bases). Germline-derived CDR1 and CDR2 are DFQATT and SNEGSKA (reference sequence). This CDR3 has 12 amino acids. V lost 2 bases to trimming and J lost 5 bases, with 9 bases between them. Written as DNA, the CDR3 is TGCAGTGCTAGACCACAGGGATATGGCTACACCTTC. The encoded protein is CSARPQGYGYTF.

This clonotype was recorded a few times. The chain has TRBV10-3 and TRBJ2-3; 10 nucleotides match TRBD2. Looked up from germline, CDR1 is ENHRY and CDR2 is SYGVKD. The ends lost 4 bases at V and 4 bases at J; junction bases unmatched: 5. This CDR3 spans 15 amino acids. CDR3 sequence: CAISGGGLAADTQYF. CDR3 nucleotide sequence: TGTGCCATCAGTGGTGGAGGACTAGCGGCAGATACGCAGTATTTT.

This chain joins TRBV10-1 and TRBJ2-3; either TRBD1 or TRBD2 may fit D (5 bases each). The CDR3 contains 17 residues. Germline V gene data show CDR1 as WNHNN and CDR2 as SYGVQD (reference sequence). Trimming removed 4 bases from V and 0 bases from J, with 17 bases in between. In DNA form, the CDR3 reads TGCGCCAGCAGTGCCCTATCGGGGCAGGGAAGCACAGATACGCAGTATTTT. The encoded protein is CASSALSGQGSTDTQYF.

This clonotype was seen ten or more times. The rearrangement uses TRBV12-3 or TRBV12-4 and TRBJ2-1; no clear D gene. This CDR3 region has 13 residues. V gave up 6 bases and J gave up 2 bases, with 8 bases separating them. Here the CDR3 DNA reads TGTGCCAGCAGAACTGGGACCTACAATGAGCAGTTCTTC. It is translated as CASRTGTYNEQFF.

The CDR3: CSARPASGRALVYEQYF. DNA for the CDR3: TGCAGTGCTAGGCCGGCTAGCGGGAGGGCCTTAGTGTACGAGCAGTACTTC. The rearrangement joins TRBV20-1 to TRBJ2-7; TRBD2 matches 12 bases. The germline gives CDR1 DFQATT, CDR2 SNEGSKA (reference sequence). V lost 3 bases to trimming and J lost 4 bases; unmatched junction nucleotides: 13. The CDR3 extends over 17 amino acids.

V gene TRBV5-1 combines with J gene TRBJ2-7; D uncertain. This CDR3 comprises 13 residues. Germline V gene lookup returns CDR1 SGHRS and CDR2 YFSETQ. The germline V and J ends were trimmed by 10 bases and 0 bases, with 14 bases remaining between them. The CDR3 bases are TGCGCCCGACGAGGAAGGAGCTCCTACGAGCAGTACGTC. This gives the protein CARRGRSSYEQYV.

This clonotype has a handful of counts. The chain combines TRBV5-1 with TRBJ2-2; unclear D gene. Deletions cut 1 base from V and 0 bases from J, with 7 bases between. This CDR3 is 15 amino acids long. Germline lookup yields CDR1 SGHRS and CDR2 YFSETQ. The DNA for the CDR3 is TGCGCCAGCAGCTTGCGGTCCACGAACACCGGGGAGCTGTTTTTT. It specifies CASSLRSTNTGELFF.

V is TRBV7-9 and J is TRBJ2-2; the D gene is possibly TRBD1 (5 bases). The CDR3 covers 15 residues. V was shortened by 3 bases and J by 0 bases, with 8 bases between the two germline ends. CDR1 and CDR2 from the germline V gene are SEHNR and FQNEAQ (reference sequence). Here the CDR3 reads CASSLDTPNTGELFF. CDR3 nucleotides: TGTGCCAGCAGCTTGGACACGCCGAACACCGGGGAGCTGTTTTTT.

The rearrangement links TRBV6-5 to TRBJ1-1; D gene unclear. From germline, CDR1 is MNHEY and CDR2 SVGAGI. The CDR3 is 13 amino acids. Trimming pared 4 bases from V and 1 base from J, leaving 7 bases between. The CDR3 region is CASSWRQNTEAFF. CDR3 coding DNA: TGTGCCAGCAGTTGGCGGCAGAACACTGAAGCTTTCTTT.

In its sample, this clonotype was seen a few times. This rearrangement joins TRBV12-3 or TRBV12-4 to TRBJ2-1, with D tentatively TRBD2 (5 bases). CDR3 size: 17 residues. Trimming removed 4 bases at V and 1 base at J, with 17 bases between. In nucleotides, the CDR3 is TGTGCCAGCAGTTCCAGGCCGGACTCCCTATCCTACAATGAGCAGTTCTTC. Protein product: CASSSRPDSLSYNEQFF.

The V call is TRBV9, the J call TRBJ1-1, with D perhaps matching TRBD1 (6 bases). The V end was cut by 2 bases, the J end by 5 bases, with 19 bases between. CDR3 size: 16 residues. The germline V gene encodes CDR1 SGDLS and CDR2 YYNGEE. The CDR3 nucleotides are TGTGCCAGCAGCGTCTGGGACCGCAGTCAGGGGACTGAAGCTTTCTTT. This gives the protein CASSVWDRSQGTEAFF. Full variable domain (remainder filled in from reference TRBV9 and TRBJ1-1): DSGVTQTPKHLITATGQRVTLRCSPRSGDLSVYWYQQSLDQGLQFLIQYYNGEERAKGNILERFSAQQFPDLHSELNLSSLELGDSALYFCASSVWDRSQGTEAFFGQGTRLTVV.

This clonotype was seen only a few times. The V gene is TRBV20-1, the J gene TRBJ1-4; no clear D gene. There are 13 residues in the CDR3. Trimming pared 3 bases from V and 1 base from J, leaving 6 bases between. Germline V gene lookup returns CDR1 DFQATT and CDR2 SNEGSKA (reference sequence). The CDR3 loop is CSARIRTNEKLFF. CDR3 sequence (DNA): TGCAGTGCTAGGATCAGAACTAATGAAAAACTGTTTTTT.

The CDR3 sequence is CASSPRIADGSNNEQFF. CDR3 DNA: TGTGCCAGCAGTCCCCGGATAGCGGATGGGTCGAACAATGAGCAGTTCTTC. The V call is TRBV27, the J call TRBJ2-1; a weak D match, TRBD2 (6 bases). The CDR3 runs to 17 residues. V lost 5 bases to trimming and J lost 5 bases, with 22 bases between them. CDR1 and CDR2 (germline): MNHEY, SMNVEV (reference sequence).